A single sample is the source of the 30 T cell receptor beta chains below, sequenced in a study of T cells after yellow fever vaccination. TCRdb independently ran MiXCR on the 5' RACE reads; one entry per CDR3 protein. The top ten clones hold around 2.5% of a sample with approximately 110,000 distinct CDR3 sequences, about 7.4% of them seen once. This sample comprised CD4+ T cells sorted from PBMCs, obtained 10 to 11 days after the first yellow fever vaccination. These receptors originate from a man younger than 35 who received the YFV17D yellow fever vaccine.

This clonotype was detected only once. This clone may be a read error of a much larger clone one base away. The J gene is TRBJ2-2, the V gene TRBV5-4, with D possibly TRBD1 on 6 matching bases. The CDR3 totals 16 residues. CDR1 and CDR2 (germline): SGHNT, YYREEE (reference sequence). The CDR3 region is CARSLDPGANTGELFF. The CDR3 DNA follows: TGTGCCAGAAGCTTGGATCCAGGGGCGAACACCGGGGAGCTGTTTTTT.

This clonotype has ten or more counts. V and J are TRBV14 and TRBJ1-2; D not resolved. V was shortened by 3 bases and J by 9 bases, with 11 bases between the two germline ends. This CDR3 has 12 residues. The germline V gene encodes CDR1 SGHDN and CDR2 FVKESK. The chain's CDR3 is CASSQAGRRYTF. CDR3 bases: TGTGCCAGCAGCCAGGCGGGGAGACGCTACACCTTC. Full variable domain (missing parts from reference TRBV14 and TRBJ1-2): EAGVTQFPSHSVIEKGQTVTLRCDPISGHDNLYWYRRVMGKEIKFLLHFVKESKQDESGMPNNRFLAERTGGTYSTLKVQPAELEDSGVYFCASSQAGRRYTFGSGTRLTVV.

Many counts were recorded for this clonotype. The rearrangement uses TRBV10-3 and TRBJ1-3; D possibly corresponds to TRBD1 (5 bases). Germline CDR1 is ENHRY and CDR2 is SYGVKD. V was cut by 7 bases and J by 1 base, with 11 bases left in between. This CDR3 is 14 amino acids long. CDR3 amino acids: CAITGGISGNTIYF. CDR3 sequence (DNA): TGTGCCATCACCGGGGGGATTTCTGGAAACACCATATATTTT.

This clonotype appeared many times. This chain connects TRBV3-1 to TRBJ1-5; D is unresolved. Trimming cost V 0 bases and J 6 bases, with 6 bases left between them. The V gene's germline CDR1 is LGHDT and CDR2 YNNKEL (reference sequence). The CDR3 contains 13 residues. CDR3: CASSQDLLQPQHF. CDR3 bases: TGTGCCAGCAGCCAAGATCTTCTTCAGCCCCAGCATTTT.

This clonotype was found many times. The V gene is TRBV6-2 or TRBV6-3, the J gene TRBJ1-1; 7 nucleotides agree with TRBD1. J gave up 4 bases and V 8 bases, and 7 bases lay outside the gene matches. Per germline, CDR1 MNHEY and CDR2 SVGEGT. The CDR3 is 13 amino acids. The CDR3 reads CASHVQGVTEAFF. CDR3 coding DNA: TGTGCCAGCCATGTGCAGGGGGTCACTGAAGCTTTCTTT.

Many counts were recorded for this clonotype. The chain uses TRBV29-1 and TRBJ2-5, with a weak D call TRBD1 (5 bases). CDR1 and CDR2 (germline): SQVTM, ANQGSEA. CDR3 length: 14 amino acids. V lost 4 bases to trimming and J lost 7 bases, with 19 bases between them. DNA of the CDR3: TGCAGCGTTGTATCGCCAGGGATTGGCGGGACCCAGTACTTC. Translation: CSVVSPGIGGTQYF.

This clonotype was counted ten times or more. This chain links TRBV7-8 with TRBJ1-5, with D hard to call. The CDR3 consists of 15 residues. V was clipped by 5 bases and J by 6 bases, with 17 bases between them. The germline gives CDR1 SGHVS, CDR2 FQNEAQ. CDR3 sequence reads: CASSINDAVVQPQHF. The CDR3 bases are TGTGCCAGCAGCATAAATGACGCGGTGGTTCAGCCCCAGCATTTT.

The chain employs TRBV7-2 and TRBJ1-1; no clear D gene. V was cut by 10 bases and J by 7 bases, with 19 bases left in between. The CDR3 loop spans 13 amino acids. In germline, CDR1 is SGHTA, CDR2 FQGNSA. CDR3 coding DNA: TGTGCCACCATGACGGCGGGTCGGGGTGAAGCTTTCTTT. This codes for CATMTAGRGEAFF.

This clonotype was seen ten or more times. The V gene is TRBV6-2 or TRBV6-3, the J gene TRBJ2-2; D call uncertain. The germline gives CDR1 MNHEY, CDR2 SVGEGT. V gave up 8 bases and J gave up 7 bases, with 11 bases separating them. The CDR3 consists of 12 residues. The CDR3: CASGNNYGELFF. In DNA, the CDR3 is TGTGCCAGCGGCAATAATTACGGGGAGCTGTTTTTT.

This clonotype showed up many times. This sequence joins TRBV3-1 and TRBJ2-1; 8 bases are shared with TRBD1. Germline V gene data show CDR1 as LGHDT and CDR2 as YNNKEL (reference sequence). CDR3 length: 15 residues. Trimming at V came to 5 bases and at J to 1 base, leaving 4 bases not matched to a gene. The DNA of the CDR3 is TGTGCCAGCAGCGCAACAGGGGGTTCCTACAATGAGCAGTTCTTC. This codes for CASSATGGSYNEQFF.

This clonotype was observed at least ten times. This rearrangement joins TRBV27 to TRBJ1-2; D is perhaps TRBD1 (5 bases). Germline V gene sequence: CDR1 MNHEY, CDR2 SMNVEV (reference sequence). CDR3 length: 16 amino acids. V lost 2 bases, J lost 4 bases, and 17 bases lay in between. This CDR3 is CASSLPLKDGGYGYTF. CDR3 nucleotide sequence: TGTGCCAGCAGTTTACCCCTTAAAGATGGGGGCTATGGCTACACCTTC.

This clonotype was seen repeatedly, ten times or more. This sequence joins TRBV4-1 and TRBJ1-6; 8 nucleotides align to TRBD1. CDR3 length: 15 amino acids. Germline assignment: CDR1 MGHRA and CDR2 YSYEKL. With 4 bases clipped from V and 9 bases from J, the junction kept 8 bases outside the gene matches. This CDR3 reads CASSPAGQVPSPLHF. DNA of the CDR3: TGCGCCAGCAGCCCTGCGGGACAGGTACCTTCACCCCTCCACTTT.

This clonotype came up many times. V gene TRBV24-1 combines with J gene TRBJ2-3; TRBD1 aligns across 7 bases. V shed 3 bases and J 6 bases; nucleotides not matched to a gene: 8. CDR1 and CDR2 from the germline V gene are KGHDR and SFDVKD. This CDR3 has 15 residues. CDR3 nucleotides: TGTGCCACCAGTGATGCCCGGACAGGCGGCGATACGCAGTATTTT. It specifies CATSDARTGGDTQYF.

This clonotype occurred a few times. The rearrangement joins TRBV20-1 to TRBJ2-6; 8 bases fit TRBD1. Germline V gene sequence: CDR1 DFQATT, CDR2 SNEGSKA (reference sequence). V lost 8 bases, J lost 4 bases, and 7 bases stayed unmatched. The CDR3 runs to 14 residues. CDR3 in amino acids: CSTNRGAGANVLTF. The CDR3 DNA follows: TGCAGTACCAACAGGGGGGCGGGGGCCAACGTCCTGACTTTC.

The sample holds many counts of this clonotype. V usage is TRBV2 and J usage is TRBJ2-7; D possibly matches TRBD1 or TRBD2 (5 bases each). CDR3 length: 11 residues. Germline V gives CDR1 SNHLY, CDR2 FYNNEI. V dropped 9 bases and J dropped 7 bases, with 13 bases sitting between them. The CDR3, as DNA: TGTGCCAGTAGTACAGGCGGGGAGCAGTACTTC. Translated: CASSTGGEQYF.

This clonotype was picked up many times. The chain has TRBV5-1 and TRBJ2-3, with TRBD2 matching 12 bases. V lost 0 bases to trimming and J lost 1 base; unmatched junction nucleotides: 3. Per germline, CDR1 SGHRS and CDR2 YFSETQ. CDR3 size: 17 residues. The CDR3 spells CASSLALAGGGTDTQYF. CDR3 coding DNA: TGCGCCAGCAGCTTGGCGCTAGCGGGGGGGGGCACAGATACGCAGTATTTT.

This clonotype has at least ten counts. This chain links TRBV6-5 with TRBJ2-7, with D perhaps matching TRBD1 or TRBD2 (5 bases each). Trimming removed 2 bases from V and 0 bases from J, with 11 bases in between. The V gene's germline CDR1 is MNHEY and CDR2 SVGAGI. There are 15 residues in the CDR3. The CDR3 DNA reads TGTGCCAGCAGTTACGACCCAGGGAGCTCCTACGAGCAGTACTTC. Encoded protein: CASSYDPGSSYEQYF.

This clonotype was counted at least ten times. The rearrangement joins TRBV4-2 to TRBJ2-3; D is unresolved. CDR1 and CDR2 from the germline V gene are LGHNA and YNFKEQ. The CDR3 contains 19 residues. V was cut by 1 base and J by 1 base, with 21 bases left in between. The CDR3, as DNA: TGTGCCAGCAGCCAAGGATTGGCCCAGGCAGCCCCTGGCACAGATACGCAGTATTTT. Encoded protein: CASSQGLAQAAPGTDTQYF.

This clonotype was seen at least ten times. This chain links TRBV6-1 with TRBJ2-7, with 9 bases fitting TRBD1. CDR3 length: 17 amino acids. CDR1 is MNHNS and CDR2 is SASEGT in the germline V gene. J was trimmed by 3 bases and V by 6 bases; bases with no gene match: 15. The DNA of the CDR3 is TGTGCCAGCAGGGAACGCAATACCGGGACAGGGTTCTACGAGCAGTACTTC. Translating it yields CASRERNTGTGFYEQYF.

The V and J genes are TRBV19 and TRBJ1-6; TRBD1 agrees at 7 bases. Germline-derived CDR1 and CDR2 are LNHDA and SQIVND (reference sequence). J was trimmed by 8 bases and V by 4 bases; bases with no gene match: 8. The CDR3 runs to 15 residues. The CDR3 DNA sequence: TGTGCCAGTAGTACGGAACAGGGGAATGATTCACCCCTCCACTTT. It codes for CASSTEQGNDSPLHF.

V is TRBV4-2 and J is TRBJ1-4, with TRBD1 matching over 12 bases. Germline CDR1 reads LGHNA; CDR2 reads YNFKEQ. V was clipped by 4 bases and J by 8 bases; unmatched bases: 8. The CDR3 length is 16 residues. CDR3 nucleotides: TGTGCCAGCAGCCGCGGGACAGGGGGCGGAGCGGAAAAACTGTTTTTT. The encoded protein is CASSRGTGGGAEKLFF.

This clonotype occurred many times. This rearrangement joins TRBV7-3 to TRBJ2-2; tentative D call: TRBD2 (7 bases). With 4 bases removed from V and 1 base from J, the gap between germline ends came to 13 bases. The CDR3 consists of 16 residues. Germline assignment: CDR1 SGHTA and CDR2 FQGTGA. The CDR3 region has the DNA TGTGCCAGCAGCTCAAACGGGGGGCGGAACACCGGGGAGCTGTTTTTT. Encoded protein: CASSSNGGRNTGELFF.

This clonotype was seen ten or more times. The chain has TRBV4-3 and TRBJ2-7, with D perhaps matching TRBD1 or TRBD2 (5 bases each). The CDR3 has 16 amino acids. V was shortened by 4 bases and J by 0 bases, with 16 bases between the two germline ends. The V gene's germline CDR1 is LGHNA and CDR2 YSLEER. The CDR3 bases are TGCGCCAGCAGCCGCGGACACGGGGACCGCTCCTACGAGCAGTACTTC. Its translation is CASSRGHGDRSYEQYF.

This clonotype was recorded many times. The V call is TRBV7-2, the J call TRBJ1-1; D unclear. This CDR3 is 15 amino acids long. Trimming left V 1 base short and J 1 base short, with 10 bases between. CDR1 is SGHTA and CDR2 is FQGNSA in the germline V gene. The CDR3 sequence is CASSLEAGKNTEAFF. The CDR3, as DNA: TGTGCCAGCAGCTTAGAGGCGGGGAAGAACACTGAAGCTTTCTTT.

This chain joins TRBV7-2 and TRBJ1-4; D might be TRBD1 (5 bases). The germline V gene has CDR1 SGHTA and CDR2 FQGNSA. The CDR3 covers 12 residues. The ends were cut back, 5 bases at V and 11 bases at J, with 12 bases in the middle. CDR3 sequence (DNA): TGTGCCAGCAGCGTACAAGGGGATAAACTGTTTTTT. This codes for CASSVQGDKLFF.

This clonotype was counted many times. The chain employs TRBV3-1 and TRBJ2-1; D gene unclear. The CDR3 runs to 13 residues. The germline V gene encodes CDR1 LGHDT and CDR2 YNNKEL (reference sequence). With 3 bases removed from V and 7 bases from J, the gap between germline ends came to 10 bases. CDR3 in DNA: TGTGCCAGCAGCCACGGTAGCTTGAATGAGCAGTTCTTC. Its protein is CASSHGSLNEQFF.

This clonotype was detected only a few times. The V call is TRBV7-9, the J call TRBJ1-1; possibly TRBD1 for D (5 bases). Looked up from germline, CDR1 is SEHNR and CDR2 is FQNEAQ (reference sequence). The ends were cut back, 7 bases at V and 4 bases at J, with 22 bases in the middle. The CDR3 length is 16 residues. CDR3 region: CASTPGFEVGRTEAFF. The CDR3 DNA reads TGTGCCAGCACCCCGGGTTTTGAGGTGGGACGCACTGAAGCTTTCTTT.

This clonotype was seen only a few times. The V and J genes are TRBV5-4 and TRBJ2-7; TRBD2 matches 8 bases. Germline trimming cut 4 bases from V and 0 bases from J; bases unmatched to any gene: 6. This CDR3 comprises 15 residues. Germline CDR1 is SGHNT and CDR2 is YYREEE (reference sequence). The CDR3 nucleotides are TGTGCCAGCAGCCCCGGGGGGGTTAGCTCCTACGAGCAGTACTTC. The encoded protein is CASSPGGVSSYEQYF.

This clonotype was detected ten times or more. The rearrangement uses TRBV7-2 and TRBJ2-2; 11 bases agree with TRBD1. The trim removed 4 bases at V and 4 bases at J, leaving 5 bases unmatched. Per the germline V gene, CDR1 is SGHTA and CDR2 is FQGNSA. The CDR3 is 16 residues long. The CDR3 loop is CASSSDRGRATGELFF. The CDR3 nucleotides read TGTGCCAGCAGCTCGGACAGGGGGCGAGCCACCGGGGAGCTGTTTTTT. The full variable domain, rest sourced from reference TRBV7-2 and TRBJ2-2, is GAGVSQSPSNKVTEKGKDVELRCDPISGHTALYWYRQSLGQGLEFLIYFQGNSAPDKSGLPSDRFSAERTGGSVSTLTIQRTQQEDSAVYLCASSSDRGRATGELFFGEGSRLTVL.

This clonotype has ten or more counts. J is TRBJ2-4 and V is TRBV20-1; D possibly corresponds to TRBD2 (6 bases). Germline V CDR1 and CDR2: DFQATT, SNEGSKA (reference sequence). The CDR3 runs to 13 residues. Trimming took off 7 bases at V and 10 bases at J, with 20 bases between the two ends. DNA of the CDR3: TGCAGTGGACCCGCCCAGACTGGGGGGATTCAGTACTTC. This encodes CSGPAQTGGIQYF.